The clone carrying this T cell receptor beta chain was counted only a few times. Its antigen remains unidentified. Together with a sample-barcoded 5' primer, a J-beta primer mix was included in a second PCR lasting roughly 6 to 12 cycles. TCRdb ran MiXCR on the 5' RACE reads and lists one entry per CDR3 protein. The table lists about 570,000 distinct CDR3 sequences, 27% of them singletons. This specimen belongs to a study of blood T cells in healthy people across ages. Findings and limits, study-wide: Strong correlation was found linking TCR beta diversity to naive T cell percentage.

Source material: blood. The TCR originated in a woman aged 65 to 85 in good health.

In nucleotides, the CDR3 is TGTGCCAGCAGCTTAAGGTCTCCCGTTAGCTCTGGGGCCAACGTCCTGACTTTC. It is translated as CASSLRSPVSSGANVLTF. The V and J genes are TRBV7-3 and TRBJ2-6, with D hard to call. Germline V gives CDR1 SGHTA, CDR2 FQGTGA. The CDR3 runs 18 residues. The ends were cut back, 1 base at V and 0 bases at J, with 13 bases in the middle.